This T cell receptor beta chain was recovered during a study of cytomegalovirus exposure and HLA in healthy donors. Study information: A prior study identified approximately 110 million unique TCR beta sequences from around 180 million T cells. Regarding the study as a whole: Most TCR sequences proved rare, with some public TCRs found in many donors. Roughly even sequencing depth across donors was the assumption behind the presence/absence analyses.

Points on this clone: Its antigen is not identified.

While unrecorded immune exposures were likely, the donors were nominally healthy when sampled. Primers included in the PCR were 60 Vbeta and 13 Jbeta primers. The data were produced by immunoSEQ multiplex PCR, yet TCRdb's version contains in-frame clones alone and is incomplete. The table includes about 200,000 clones, about 76% detected once. Sequencing input: PBMCs. The clonotype was recovered from a male donor in good health and CMV-seropositive.

CDR3 protein: CASSYRGARTEAFF. The CDR3 DNA reads as TGTGCCAGCAGTTACAGGGGCGCGAGGACTGAAGCTTTCTTT. The gene calls are TRBV5-6 and TRBJ1-1; 7 nucleotides align to TRBD1. The CDR3 runs 14 residues. Trimming at V came to 5 bases and at J to 5 bases, leaving 9 bases not matched to a gene. CDR1 and CDR2 from the germline V gene are SGHDT and YYEEEE.